These 15 T cell receptor beta chains originate from one sample sequenced in a study of metastatic and nonmetastatic thyroid tumors. TCRdb reprocessed the PCR reads using MiXCR. The data contain 90,000 or so clones, 8% to 9.5% of them singletons. All patients were untreated before thyroid surgery. Source material: blood. These receptors were collected from a female donor with papillary thyroid cancer or a benign thyroid nodule (not recorded which). Some clones in this sample may be carry-over from other donors' samples.

V is TRBV6-5 and J is TRBJ2-7; 10 bases line up with TRBD2. The germline V gene has CDR1 MNHEY and CDR2 SVGAGI. This CDR3 spans 17 amino acids. With V trimmed by 2 bases and J by 2 bases, 9 bases remained unmatched. CDR3 residues: CASSYDRLAGLPYEQYF. The CDR3, as DNA: TGTGCCAGCAGTTACGATAGACTAGCGGGTCTTCCCTACGAGCAGTACTTC.

This clone was counted many times. Within the sample, other DNA sequences also encode this same CDR3. J is TRBJ2-5 and V is TRBV20-1, with TRBD2 matching 11 bases. The CDR3 is made up of 16 amino acids. Germline V gene sequence: CDR1 DFQATT, CDR2 SNEGSKA (reference sequence). After removal of 0 bases from V and 2 bases from J, the junction contained 5 bases not matched to a gene. In DNA, the CDR3 is TGCAGTGCTAGAGATCGCTTAGCGGGGGGGCAAGAGACCCAGTACTTC. Its protein is CSARDRLAGGQETQYF.

The genes are TRBV19 and TRBJ2-1; D ambiguous. The CDR3 runs 13 residues. From germline, CDR1 is LNHDA and CDR2 SQIVND (reference sequence). The V end lost 4 bases, the J end lost 4 bases, and 8 bases lay between the germline ends. The CDR3 loop reads CASSSRRYNEQFF. In DNA form, the CDR3 reads TGTGCCAGTAGTAGTCGCAGGTACAATGAGCAGTTCTTC.

This clone was seen repeatedly, ten times or more. This chain uses TRBV5-1 with TRBJ2-7, with D tentatively TRBD1 or TRBD2 (5 bases each). The CDR3 has 14 amino acids. With 0 bases removed from V and 3 bases from J, the gap between germline ends came to 10 bases. Germline V gene data show CDR1 as SGHRS and CDR2 as YFSETQ. The DNA for the CDR3 is TGCGCCAGCAGCTTGGGGGGGAATCGCTACGAGCAGTACTTC. Protein product: CASSLGGNRYEQYF.

The table lists this clone with many counts. The chain recombines TRBV29-1 with TRBJ2-7; 8 bases match TRBD1. The junction had 4 bases not matched to a gene; V was cut back by 6 bases and J by 3 bases. The CDR3 is made up of 12 amino acids. CDR1 SQVTM and CDR2 ANQGSEA come from the germline V gene. CDR3 protein: CSVLTGVYEQYF. As DNA, the CDR3 is TGCAGCGTGTTGACAGGGGTCTACGAGCAGTACTTC.

This clone was counted only a few times. The chain employs TRBV9 and TRBJ2-4; no clear D gene. This CDR3 spans 16 amino acids. Germline CDR1 and CDR2: SGDLS and YYNGEE. Deletions cut 0 bases from V and 6 bases from J, with 16 bases between. As DNA, the CDR3 is TGTGCCAGCAGCGTAGAGGTTGGTGGGATAGGAAACATTCAGTACTTC. Its protein is CASSVEVGGIGNIQYF.

This clone has at least ten counts. V is TRBV5-1 and J is TRBJ1-4, with TRBD1 matching over 7 bases. The CDR3 contains 14 residues. Germline assignment: CDR1 SGHRS and CDR2 YFSETQ. V lost 4 bases and J lost 4; bases outside the gene matches: 4. CDR3: CASSEGQLNEKLFF. Here the CDR3 DNA reads TGCGCCAGCAGCGAGGGACAGCTTAATGAAAAACTGTTTTTT.

This clone occurred many times. This chain connects TRBV30 to TRBJ1-6, with D uncertain. From germline, CDR1 is GTSNPN and CDR2 SVGIG (reference sequence). The CDR3 has 14 amino acids. Trimming cost V 0 bases and J 5 bases, with 8 bases left between them. DNA for the CDR3: TGTGCCTGGAGTGTCAGTGCCAATAATTCACCCCTCCACTTT. Translated: CAWSVSANNSPLHF.

This clone was detected many times. The sample has other DNA sequences that encode this CDR3 too. The chain uses TRBV4-2 and TRBJ1-5, with 8 bases that match TRBD1. Germline CDR1 reads LGHNA; CDR2 reads YNFKEQ. With 1 base clipped from V and 0 bases from J, the junction kept 8 bases outside the gene matches. The CDR3 loop spans 18 amino acids. Written as DNA, the CDR3 is TGTGCCAGCAGCCAAGCGGCGGGACAGGTCTATAGCAATCAGCCCCAGCATTTT. It specifies CASSQAAGQVYSNQPQHF.

In this sample, this clone turned up many times. This may be a read error, as it is one base from a much larger clone. This CDR3 is also generated by other DNA sequences in the sample. V gene TRBV12-3 or TRBV12-4 combines with J gene TRBJ2-7; D is unclear. The CDR3 length is 12 residues. CDR3 in DNA: TGTGCTAGCTCTTTTCCGGGTGGCGAGCAGTACTTC. The encoded protein is CASSFPGGEQYF.

In its sample, this clone was seen many times. This rearrangement joins TRBV27 to TRBJ1-2; TRBD1 agrees at 7 bases. Looked up from germline, CDR1 is MNHEY and CDR2 is SMNVEV (reference sequence). The CDR3 contains 12 residues. V trimming: 3 bases; J trimming: 9 bases; junction bases outside the gene matches: 4. The CDR3 reads CASSLEGASYTF. In DNA, the CDR3 is TGTGCCAGCAGTTTGGAGGGGGCCAGCTACACCTTC.

The chain combines TRBV11-2 with TRBJ2-3; the match to TRBD2 covers 8 bases. Germline V gives CDR1 SGHAT, CDR2 FQNNGV. The CDR3 runs 15 residues. V shed 5 bases, J shed 1 base, and the junction held 5 bases outside the gene matches. The CDR3 protein is CASSSDSGGTDTQYF. The CDR3 coding sequence is TGTGCCAGCAGCAGTGATAGCGGGGGCACAGATACGCAGTATTTT.

Ten or more counts support this clone. A much larger clone lies one base from this, so it may be a read error. The chain uses TRBV5-1 and TRBJ2-5, with D perhaps matching TRBD1 or TRBD2 (8 bases each). V was trimmed by 4 bases and J by 7 bases, leaving 17 bases between them. The CDR3 runs 14 residues. Germline V CDR1 and CDR2: SGHRS, YFSETQ. CDR3 protein: CASSPQGAGGTQYF. Written as DNA, the CDR3 is TGCGCCAGCAGCCCCCAGGGGGCGGGGGGGACCCAGTACTTC.

This clone was counted only a few times. A much larger clone is a single base away; this may be a read error. Other DNA sequences from this sample encode an identical CDR3 as well. This chain connects TRBV20-1 to TRBJ1-1; possibly TRBD1 for D (6 bases). The germline CDR1 and CDR2 sequences are DFQATT and SNEGSKA (reference sequence). The CDR3 runs to 14 residues. This CDR3 reads CSASGNRDGAEAFF. As DNA, the CDR3 is TGCAGTGCTAGTGGGAACAGGGATGGAGCTGAAGCTTTCTTC.

V is TRBV10-3 and J is TRBJ1-1; D might be TRBD1 (5 bases). This CDR3 has 15 residues. V dropped 7 bases and J dropped 4 bases, with 19 bases sitting between them. Germline assignment: CDR1 ENHRY and CDR2 SYGVKD. The CDR3 spells CAINRDGGVGTEAFF. For the CDR3, the DNA is TGTGCCATCAACCGGGACGGGGGGGTAGGCACTGAAGCTTTCTTT.